A selection of T cell receptor beta chains follows, all from one sample in a study of identifying expanded T cells in peripheral blood. Libraries were prepared by immunoSEQ multiplex PCR; TCRdb keeps only in-frame clonotypes and omits some of them. The table has approximately 110,000 clones, less than 90% seen once; the top ten hold 7.5% to 10%. Specimen: blood. The receptors shown here come from a person aged 18 to 75 in good health. Both conserved end residues are part of each CDR3. A D gene is named only where the DNA matches it firmly. Size values are once, few and many counts, or a class for expanded clones, and some rows have none.

abundance | j_gene | d_gene | v_gene | CDR3aa | CDR3nt
- | TRBJ2-1 | TRBD2 | TRBV28 | CASSSPSGSTYEQFF | TGTGCCAGCAGTTCTCCTAGCGGGAGTACCTATGAGCAGTTCTTC
- | TRBJ1-1 | - | TRBV29-1 | CSVRKGDTEAFF | TGCAGCGTTCGAAAGGGGGACACTGAAGCTTTCTTT
- | TRBJ2-1 | TRBD2 | TRBV7-3 | CASSFSGSLYNEQFF | TGTGCCAGCAGCTTTAGCGGGAGCCTGTACAATGAGCAGTTCTTC
few | TRBJ1-2 | TRBD1 | TRBV5-4 | CASSLGQGAFYGYTF | TGTGCCAGCAGCTTGGGACAGGGGGCATTCTATGGCTACACCTTC
- | TRBJ1-2 | - | TRBV27 | CASRGPTGVYGYTF | TGTGCCAGCAGAGGTCCCACCGGGGTCTATGGCTACACCTTC
- | TRBJ2-7 | - | TRBV19 | CASSQNNRDEQYF | TGTGCCAGTAGTCAAAACAACAGGGACGAGCAGTACTTC
- | TRBJ2-2 | TRBD2 | TRBV19 | CASSMWGLTNTGELFF | TGTGCCAGTAGTATGTGGGGACTAACGAACACCGGGGAGCTGTTTTTT
- | TRBJ2-3 | TRBD2 | TRBV2 | CASRGRLAGGSIDTQYF | TGTGCCAGCAGGGGCCGACTAGCGGGAGGGAGTATAGATACGCAGTATTTT
- | TRBJ2-1 | TRBD2 | TRBV6-5 | CASSRTSGFNEQFF | TGTGCCAGCAGCCGGACTAGCGGGTTCAATGAGCAGTTCTTC
- | TRBJ2-6 | - | TRBV27 | CASSSKLPGTRAPGANVLTF | TGTGCCAGCAGTTCAAAACTCCCGGGCACTAGAGCCCCTGGGGCCAACGTCCTGACTTTC
- | TRBJ2-7 | TRBD1 | TRBV7-7 | CASSQNRGYEQYF | TGTGCCAGCAGCCAAAACAGGGGTTACGAGCAGTACTTC
- | TRBJ2-3 | - | TRBV4-3 | CASSQVSGDTQYF | TGCGCCAGCAGCCAAGTGTCGGGAGATACGCAGTATTTT
- | TRBJ2-3 | - | TRBV11-2 | CASTNILSDTQYF | TGTGCCAGCACCAATATTTTGTCAGATACGCAGTATTTT
- | TRBJ1-3 | - | TRBV19 | CASSFSSGTSGNTIYF | TGTGCCAGTAGTTTCTCATCCGGGACATCTGGAAACACCATATATTTT
- | TRBJ2-6 | - | TRBV19 | CASSSGSGANVLTF | TGTGCCAGTAGTTCAGGGTCTGGGGCCAACGTCCTGACTTTC
- | TRBJ2-7 | TRBD2 | TRBV14 | CASRHEAGSEQYF | TGTGCCAGCAGGCATGAAGCGGGATCCGAGCAGTACTTC
once | TRBJ2-1 | TRBD1 | TRBV4-3 | CASSQAPGQAIYNEQFF | TGCGCCAGCAGCCAAGCCCCGGGACAGGCGATCTACAATGAGCAGTTCTTC
- | TRBJ2-6 | - | TRBV7-9 | CASSTLDTPSNVLTF | TGTGCCAGCAGCACCCTGGACACCCCTTCCAACGTCCTGACTTTC
- | TRBJ1-5 | - | TRBV6-1 | CASSEVGNQPQHF | TGTGCCAGCAGTGAAGTGGGGAATCAGCCCCAGCATTTT
- | TRBJ2-1 | TRBD2 | TRBV7-9 | CASTLGLAGERETFF | TGTGCCAGCACCTTGGGACTAGCGGGGGAGCGGGAAACGTTCTTC
- | TRBJ2-7 | TRBD2 | TRBV5-1 | CASSPTSGSFYEQYF | TGCGCCAGCAGCCCGACTAGCGGGAGCTTCTACGAGCAGTACTTC
- | TRBJ1-2 | - | TRBV7-9 | CASSLAVGESYGYTF | TGTGCCAGCAGCTTAGCGGTAGGGGAGAGCTATGGCTACACCTTC
- | TRBJ1-3 | TRBD1 | TRBV7-9 | CASHPGQGGNTIYF | TGTGCCAGCCATCCAGGACAGGGTGGAAACACCATATATTTT
- | TRBJ1-1 | - | TRBV7-9 | CASSPRRGAGNTEAFF | TGTGCCAGCAGCCCCCGAAGAGGAGCAGGGAACACTGAAGCTTTCTTT
- | TRBJ2-7 | - | TRBV11-2 | CASSLEGRGVYEQYF | TGTGCCAGCAGCTTAGAAGGCAGGGGGGTATACGAGCAGTACTTC
few | TRBJ2-1 | TRBD2 | TRBV9 | CASSPRSGGGANEQFF | TGTGCCAGCAGCCCTCGTAGTGGCGGGGGGGCCAATGAGCAGTTCTTC
- | TRBJ1-1 | - | TRBV11-3 | CASSPPGMNTEAFF | TGTGCCAGCAGCCCCCCCGGCATGAACACTGAAGCTTTCTTT
once | TRBJ1-3 | - | TRBV4-3 | CASSQDAVGGNTIYF | TGCGCCAGCAGCCAAGATGCAGTTGGTGGAAACACCATATATTTT
- | TRBJ2-3 | TRBD1 | TRBV7-9 | CASSFSTGSTDTQYF | TGTGCCAGCAGCTTTTCGACAGGGAGCACAGATACGCAGTATTTT
- | TRBJ2-5 | TRBD1 | TRBV11-3 | CASRQGAEGETQYF | TGTGCCAGCAGACAGGGGGCGGAAGGGGAGACCCAGTACTTC
once | TRBJ2-1 | - | TRBV11-2 | CASSCFGQFF | TGTGCCAGCAGTTGTTTCGGGCAGTTCTTC
- | TRBJ1-1 | TRBD1 | TRBV29-1 | CSATTGGFTEAFF | TGCAGCGCCACGACAGGGGGCTTCACTGAAGCTTTCTTT
- | TRBJ1-2 | - | TRBV30 | CAWSPSEVNGYTF | TGTGCCTGGAGTCCCTCCGAGGTAAACGGCTACACCTTC
- | TRBJ2-5 | - | TRBV19 | CASSLNNQETQYF | TGTGCCAGTAGTCTGAACAACCAAGAGACCCAGTACTTC
once | TRBJ2-1 | - | TRBV5-1 | CASSPEGYYNEQFF | TGCGCCAGCAGCCCCGAGGGGTACTACAATGAGCAGTTCTTC
- | TRBJ1-1 | TRBD1 | TRBV10-3 | CAISPGQAREAFF | TGTGCCATCAGTCCGGGACAGGCGAGGGAAGCTTTCTTT
once | TRBJ1-2 | - | TRBV7-2 | CASSPDSAGYTF | TGTGCCAGCAGCCCCGACAGTGCGGGCTACACCTTC
few | TRBJ2-5 | - | TRBV11-1 | CASSSSGQFQETQYF | TGTGCCAGCAGCTCCAGCGGACAGTTTCAAGAGACCCAGTACTTC
- | TRBJ2-5 | - | TRBV9 | CASSVFTSGTQYF | TGTGCCAGCAGCGTTTTCACTTCGGGGACCCAGTACTTC
- | TRBJ1-5 | - | TRBV28 | CASSLLGRSNQPQHF | TGTGCCAGCAGTTTACTGGGACGGAGCAATCAGCCCCAGCATTTT
- | TRBJ2-4 | - | TRBV28 | CASRPPPGLMGDKNIQYF | TGTGCCAGCAGACCTCCTCCGGGCCTCATGGGGGACAAAAACATTCAGTACTTC
once | TRBJ2-7 | - | TRBV27 | CASSLAGTYEQYF | TGTGCCAGCAGCCTGGCGGGGACCTACGAGCAGTACTTC
- | TRBJ1-5 | - | TRBV5-6 | CASSPSHRAGQPQHF | TGTGCCAGCAGCCCTTCTCATAGGGCGGGGCAGCCCCAGCATTTT
few | TRBJ1-2 | - | TRBV19 | CASRLGALDYGYTF | TGTGCCAGTAGATTGGGAGCCCTTGACTATGGCTACACCTTC
- | TRBJ1-1 | TRBD1 | TRBV29-1 | CSVGHQGQGVTEAFF | TGCAGCGTTGGGCACCAAGGACAGGGGGTGACTGAAGCTTTCTTT
- | TRBJ2-3 | TRBD1 | TRBV30 | CACGQGPDTQYF | TGTGCCTGTGGACAGGGGCCAGATACGCAGTATTTT
- | TRBJ1-5 | - | TRBV18 | CASSGGGDSNQPQHF | TGTGCCAGCTCCGGGGGAGGGGATAGCAATCAGCCCCAGCATTTT
- | TRBJ1-1 | - | TRBV19 | CASSIVQGTEAFF | TGTGCCAGTAGTATAGTCCAGGGCACTGAAGCTTTCTTT
- | TRBJ2-1 | TRBD2 | TRBV5-1 | CASSPSGGVSYNEQFF | TGCGCCAGCAGCCCGTCGGGAGGGGTTTCCTACAATGAGCAGTTCTTC
- | TRBJ2-2 | TRBD1 | TRBV5-1 | CASSYYLTGQANTGELFF | TGCGCCAGCAGCTACTACCTTACTGGACAGGCCAACACCGGGGAGCTGTTTTTT
- | TRBJ1-3 | - | TRBV6-6 | CASSSNWMGNTIYF | TGTGCCAGCAGTTCGAACTGGATGGGAAACACCATATATTTT
- | TRBJ1-4 | TRBD1 | TRBV27 | CASSLRAGGEKLFF | TGTGCCAGCAGTTTAAGGGCAGGGGGGGAAAAACTGTTTTTT
- | TRBJ1-1 | - | TRBV28 | CASMRHWNTEAFF | TGTGCCAGCATGAGACATTGGAACACTGAAGCTTTCTTT
- | TRBJ1-2 | - | TRBV2 | CASSDGRSNYGYTF | TGTGCCAGCAGTGACGGACGGTCTAACTATGGCTACACCTTC
- | TRBJ2-7 | - | TRBV5-8 | CASSFAGSNKVIYEQYF | TGTGCCAGCAGCTTCGCAGGGAGTAATAAAGTAATCTACGAGCAGTACTTC
- | TRBJ2-1 | - | TRBV19 | CASSDGSSYNEQFF | TGTGCCAGTAGTGACGGGAGCTCCTACAATGAGCAGTTCTTC
- | TRBJ1-1 | TRBD1 | TRBV27 | CASSADRGLGTEAFF | TGTGCCAGCAGTGCAGACAGGGGGTTGGGCACTGAAGCTTTCTTT
- | TRBJ2-7 | TRBD1 | TRBV18 | CASSPILGTGSYEQYF | TGTGCCAGCTCACCTATACTCGGGACAGGCTCCTACGAGCAGTACTTC
once | TRBJ2-7 | - | TRBV2 | CARAEGRGEQYF | TGTGCCAGGGCTGAGGGACGAGGCGAGCAGTACTTC
- | TRBJ1-4 | - | TRBV19 | CASSTPGTLNEKLFF | TGTGCCAGTAGTACCCCCGGGACGTTAAATGAAAAACTGTTTTTT